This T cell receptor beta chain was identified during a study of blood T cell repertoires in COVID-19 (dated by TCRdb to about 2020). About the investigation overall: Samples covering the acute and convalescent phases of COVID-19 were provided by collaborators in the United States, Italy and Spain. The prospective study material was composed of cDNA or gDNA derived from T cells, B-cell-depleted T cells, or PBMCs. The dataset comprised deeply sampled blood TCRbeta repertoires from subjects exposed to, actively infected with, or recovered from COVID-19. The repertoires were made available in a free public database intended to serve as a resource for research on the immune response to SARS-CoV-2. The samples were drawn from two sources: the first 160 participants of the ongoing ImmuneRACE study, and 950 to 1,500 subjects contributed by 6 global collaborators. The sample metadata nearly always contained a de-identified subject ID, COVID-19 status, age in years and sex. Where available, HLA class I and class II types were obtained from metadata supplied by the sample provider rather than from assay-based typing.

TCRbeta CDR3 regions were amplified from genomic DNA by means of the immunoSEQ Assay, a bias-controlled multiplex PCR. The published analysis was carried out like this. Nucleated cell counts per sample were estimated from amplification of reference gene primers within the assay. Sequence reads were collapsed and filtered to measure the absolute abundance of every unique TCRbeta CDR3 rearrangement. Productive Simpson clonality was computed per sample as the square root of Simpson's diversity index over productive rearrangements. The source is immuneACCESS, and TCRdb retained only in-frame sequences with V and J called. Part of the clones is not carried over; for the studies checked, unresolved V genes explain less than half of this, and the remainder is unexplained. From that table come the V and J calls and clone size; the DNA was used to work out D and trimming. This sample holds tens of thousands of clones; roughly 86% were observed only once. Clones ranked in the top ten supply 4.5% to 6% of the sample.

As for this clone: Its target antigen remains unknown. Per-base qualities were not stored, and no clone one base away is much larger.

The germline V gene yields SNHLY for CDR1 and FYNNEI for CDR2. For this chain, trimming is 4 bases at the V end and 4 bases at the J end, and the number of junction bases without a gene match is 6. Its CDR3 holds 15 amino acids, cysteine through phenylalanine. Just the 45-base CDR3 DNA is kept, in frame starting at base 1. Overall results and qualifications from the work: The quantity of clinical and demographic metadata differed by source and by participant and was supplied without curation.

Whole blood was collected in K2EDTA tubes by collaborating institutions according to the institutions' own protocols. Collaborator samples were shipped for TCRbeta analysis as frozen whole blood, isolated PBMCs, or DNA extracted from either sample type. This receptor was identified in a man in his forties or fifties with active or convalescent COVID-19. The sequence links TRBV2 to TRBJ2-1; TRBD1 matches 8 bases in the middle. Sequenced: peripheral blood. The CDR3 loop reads CASSVGQGGYNEQFF. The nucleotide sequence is TGTGCCAGCAGTGTCGGACAGGGCGGGTACAATGAGCAGTTCTTC.